This passage covers 27 T cell receptor beta chains from one sample sequenced in a study of blood T cell repertoires in COVID-19. Profiling relied on immunoSEQ multiplex PCR, and the TCRdb table lists in-frame clones only, not all of them. Of 310,000 or so clones in the sample, roughly 90% were seen once. The sample was peripheral blood. The receptors shown here come from a woman aged 50 to 60 who had recovered from COVID-19.

The rearrangement links TRBV28 to TRBJ1-6; D remains unclear. The germline V gene has CDR1 MDHEN and CDR2 SYDVKM. Trimming left V 5 bases short and J 14 bases short, with 16 bases between. This CDR3 is 13 amino acids long. Written as DNA, the CDR3 is TGTGCCAGCAGTGCCCCCTCGCGGTGGGCCCTCCACTTT. Its translation is CASSAPSRWALHF.

The chain is built from TRBV6-5 and TRBJ1-1; TRBD1 agrees at 8 bases. Trimming removed 8 bases from V and 0 bases from J; junction bases left unmatched: 5. The CDR3 contains 14 residues. Looked up from germline, CDR1 is MNHEY and CDR2 is SVGAGI. As DNA, the CDR3 is TGTGCCAGCGCGACAGGGGCCATGAACACTGAAGCTTTCTTT. It codes for CASATGAMNTEAFF.

This sequence joins TRBV5-1 and TRBJ2-5, with D unresolved. Trimming stripped 4 bases from V and 2 bases from J, with 6 bases between. Germline-derived CDR1 and CDR2 are SGHRS and YFSETQ. CDR3 length: 12 residues. CDR3 protein: CASSQKQETQYF. DNA for the CDR3: TGCGCCAGCAGCCAAAAACAAGAGACCCAGTACTTC.

The chain carries TRBV6-2 or TRBV6-3 and TRBJ2-5; tentatively, D is TRBD2 (7 bases). Deletions cut 4 bases from V and 4 bases from J, with 13 bases between. This CDR3 is 14 amino acids long. Germline CDR1 MNHEY, CDR2 SVGEGT. CDR3: CASSWRGPLETQYF. The CDR3, as DNA: TGTGCCAGCAGTTGGCGGGGGCCTTTAGAGACCCAGTACTTC.

This chain uses TRBV2 with TRBJ2-4; 7 nucleotides align to TRBD1. This CDR3 has 20 residues. Germline CDR1 reads SNHLY; CDR2 reads FYNNEI. Trimming took 6 bases from V and 0 from J; bases not matched to a gene: 20. The CDR3 DNA is TGTGCCAGCAGCGGTTTATCGGGACAGAAAGACCATTTAGCCAAAAACATTCAGTACTTC. Protein product: CASSGLSGQKDHLAKNIQYF.

The gene calls are TRBV7-9 and TRBJ1-6; 8 positions agree with TRBD1. V was clipped by 5 bases and J by 7 bases; unmatched bases: 10. The CDR3 loop spans 16 amino acids. Germline-derived CDR1 and CDR2 are SEHNR and FQNEAQ (reference sequence). CDR3 sequence: CASSLGSGGLNSPLHF. The CDR3 DNA reads as TGTGCCAGCAGCCTTGGTTCAGGGGGCTTGAATTCACCCCTCCACTTT.

V gene TRBV7-2 combines with J gene TRBJ2-5; no clear D gene. Germline V gene data show CDR1 as SGHTA and CDR2 as FQGNSA. V shed 0 bases and J shed 5 bases, with 4 bases lying between them. The CDR3 extends over 12 amino acids. The CDR3 here is CASSLAFETQYF. The CDR3 DNA is TGTGCCAGCAGCTTAGCCTTTGAGACCCAGTACTTC.

The chain uses TRBV5-1 and TRBJ1-2; 8 bases are shared with TRBD1. The CDR3 has 14 residues. The trim removed 4 bases at V and 1 base at J, leaving 3 bases unmatched. Germline CDR1 is SGHRS and CDR2 is YFSETQ. CDR3 in amino acids: CASSLTGGNYGYTF. In DNA form, the CDR3 reads TGCGCCAGCAGCCTCACAGGGGGTAACTATGGCTACACCTTC.

This chain uses TRBV6-1 with TRBJ2-7; D remains unclear. This CDR3 spans 15 amino acids. Trimming left V 1 base short and J 0 bases short, with 10 bases between. The V gene's germline CDR1 is MNHNS and CDR2 SASEGT. The CDR3 is CASSEGPRSSYEQYF. CDR3 nucleotides: TGTGCCAGCAGTGAAGGCCCAAGGAGCTCCTACGAGCAGTACTTC.

V and J are TRBV28 and TRBJ1-2; a weak D match, TRBD1 (6 bases). The germline V gene encodes CDR1 MDHEN and CDR2 SYDVKM. This CDR3 spans 14 amino acids. The ends were cut back, 6 bases at V and 3 bases at J, with 14 bases in the middle. CDR3 protein: CASRWTVLDYGYTF. The CDR3 DNA is TGTGCCAGCAGGTGGACAGTCCTAGACTATGGCTACACCTTC.

The chain recombines TRBV19 with TRBJ1-5; possibly TRBD1 for D (5 bases). CDR3 length equals 13 residues. V was clipped by 7 bases and J by 7 bases, with 14 bases between them. Looked up from germline, CDR1 is LNHDA and CDR2 is SQIVND (reference sequence). The CDR3 protein is CASTPIGGQPQHF. CDR3 nucleotide sequence: TGTGCCAGTACCCCCATTGGGGGGCAGCCCCAGCATTTT.

The count of this clone is one. V usage is TRBV27 and J usage is TRBJ1-4, with D maybe TRBD1 (6 bases). Trimming took 6 bases from V and 8 from J, leaving 19 bases between them. The CDR3 length is 15 residues. The germline V gene encodes CDR1 MNHEY and CDR2 SMNVEV (reference sequence). CDR3 sequence: CASRGLAGAHEKLFF. The CDR3 DNA reads TGTGCCAGCAGAGGCCTCGCGGGGGCGCACGAAAAACTGTTTTTT.

The chain is built from TRBV20-1 and TRBJ1-5, with no clear D. The CDR3 sequence is 14 residues long. The V end lost 3 bases, the J end lost 6 bases, and 15 bases lay between the germline ends. CDR1 and CDR2 (germline): DFQATT, SNEGSKA (reference sequence). The CDR3, as DNA: TGCAGTGCTAGTATCGGGTTAGAGGGTCAGCCCCAGCATTTT. Encoded protein: CSASIGLEGQPQHF.

J is TRBJ1-2 and V is TRBV18; maybe TRBD1 (5 bases). Germline-derived CDR1 and CDR2 are KGHSH and LQKENI. The V and J ends lost 5 bases and 5 bases respectively, with 12 bases between them. The CDR3 loop spans 13 amino acids. The CDR3 DNA reads as TGTGCCAGCTCATCGAACAGGAATTATGGCTACACCTTC. It specifies CASSSNRNYGYTF.

The J gene is TRBJ1-1, the V gene TRBV27; tentatively, D is TRBD1 (6 bases). This CDR3 spans 12 amino acids. The V and J ends lost 3 bases and 11 bases respectively, with 13 bases between them. Germline lookup yields CDR1 MNHEY and CDR2 SMNVEV (reference sequence). The CDR3 loop is CASSLVGGKAFF. CDR3 bases: TGTGCCAGCAGTTTGGTAGGGGGAAAGGCTTTCTTT.

The chain employs TRBV19 and TRBJ2-7; the match to TRBD1 covers 11 bases. The CDR3 contains 16 residues. The germline gives CDR1 LNHDA, CDR2 SQIVND (reference sequence). The V and J ends lost 9 bases and 2 bases, in that order; junction bases with no gene match: 12. CDR3 nucleotide sequence: TGTGCCAGCACACTTCGGCCGGGACAGGGGGCCTACGAGCAGTACTTC. Its translation: CASTLRPGQGAYEQYF.

The rearrangement joins TRBV10-3 to TRBJ2-3, with D possibly TRBD2 on 7 matching bases. Trimming took off 6 bases at V and 2 bases at J, with 15 bases between the two ends. CDR1 ENHRY and CDR2 SYGVKD come from the germline V gene. CDR3 length: 15 residues. The CDR3 here is CAIRGGRSDTDTQYF. The CDR3 region has the DNA TGTGCCATCAGGGGGGGGCGGAGTGACACAGATACGCAGTATTTT.

This clone appeared a single time. The chain employs TRBV5-1 and TRBJ2-2; 7 bases map to TRBD2. Germline trimming cut 0 bases from V and 1 base from J; bases unmatched to any gene: 6. The CDR3 is 17 residues long. Per the germline V gene, CDR1 is SGHRS and CDR2 is YFSETQ. The CDR3: CASSLGGTSVNTGELFF. CDR3 bases: TGCGCCAGCAGCTTGGGGGGAACTAGCGTGAACACCGGGGAGCTGTTTTTT.

The rearrangement links TRBV30 to TRBJ1-1, with 12 bases lining up with TRBD1. The ends lost 0 bases at V and 1 base at J; junction bases unmatched: 6. The CDR3 sequence is 17 residues long. Germline V gene data show CDR1 as GTSNPN and CDR2 as SVGIG (reference sequence). CDR3 bases: TGTGCCTGGAGTGTACGGGACAGGGGGCTGGGGAACACTGAAGCTTTCTTT. Encoded protein: CAWSVRDRGLGNTEAFF. The full variable domain, its missing parts supplied by reference TRBV30 and TRBJ1-1, is SQTIHQWPATLVQPVGSPLSLECTVEGTSNPNLYWYRQAAGRGLQLLFYSVGIGQISSEVPQNLSASRPQDRQFILSSKKLLLSDSGFYLCAWSVRDRGLGNTEAFFGQGTRLTVV.

This chain uses TRBV28 with TRBJ1-6; the D gene is possibly TRBD1 (5 bases). The CDR3 has 17 amino acids. V lost 1 base and J lost 3, with 13 bases in between. Germline CDR1 is MDHEN and CDR2 is SYDVKM. The CDR3 spells CASSLSPGGYYNSPLHF. The CDR3 bases are TGTGCCAGCAGTTTATCCCCCGGGGGTTACTATAATTCACCCCTCCACTTT. Complete variable domain (other parts from reference TRBV28 and TRBJ1-6): DVKVTQSSRYLVKRTGEKVFLECVQDMDHENMFWYRQDPGLGLRLIYFSYDVKMKEKGDIPEGYSVSREKKERFSLILESASTNQTSMYLCASSLSPGGYYNSPLHFGNGTRLTVT.

The V and J genes are TRBV3-1 (or the pseudogene TRBV3-2) and TRBJ2-7; weak D call: TRBD2 (5 bases). V was pared by 4 bases and J by 1 base, with 14 bases between. Germline-derived CDR1 and CDR2 are LGHDT and YNNKEL (reference sequence). The CDR3 runs 15 residues. CDR3: CASSLGESLSYEQYF. Written as DNA, the CDR3 is TGTGCCAGCAGCCTTGGGGAGTCACTTTCCTACGAGCAGTACTTC.

This clone occurred once. The chain recombines TRBV28 with TRBJ2-3; 9 bases are shared with TRBD2. CDR1 and CDR2 from the germline V gene are MDHEN and SYDVKM. This CDR3 contains 13 residues. Trimming removed 2 bases from V and 10 bases from J; junction bases left unmatched: 4. The CDR3 spells CASSLLAGRAQYF. CDR3 nucleotides: TGTGCCAGCAGTTTACTAGCGGGACGCGCGCAGTATTTT.

In its sample, this clone was seen many times. The gene calls are TRBV30 and TRBJ2-7; TRBD2 matches 8 bases. The V and J ends lost 3 bases and 2 bases, in that order; junction bases with no gene match: 0. The CDR3 covers 12 residues. The germline V gene has CDR1 GTSNPN and CDR2 SVGIG (reference sequence). The CDR3: CAWSGGAYEQYF. For the CDR3, the DNA is TGTGCCTGGAGCGGGGGGGCCTACGAGCAGTACTTC.

CDR3 region: CASSLRDVTEAFF. The CDR3 nucleotides are TGTGCCAGCAGCTTGCGGGATGTCACTGAAGCTTTCTTT. The rearrangement links TRBV5-4 to TRBJ1-1; D is unclear. V dropped 1 base and J dropped 4 bases, with 8 bases sitting between them. The CDR3 sequence is 13 residues long. Germline CDR1 reads SGHNT; CDR2 reads YYREEE (reference sequence).

This chain connects TRBV7-2 to TRBJ2-1, with 10 nucleotides matching TRBD2. The CDR3 has 17 amino acids. The V and J ends lost 1 base and 5 bases, in that order; junction bases with no gene match: 8. CDR1 is SGHTA, CDR2 FQGNSA, per germline. The CDR3 DNA reads as TGTGCCAGCAGCTTAGGGGGTAGCGGGGGGCGGAACAATGAGCAGTTCTTC. It is translated as CASSLGGSGGRNNEQFF.

This clone was observed once. The genes are TRBV27 and TRBJ2-7; D is unresolved. The germline V gene encodes CDR1 MNHEY and CDR2 SMNVEV (reference sequence). Between the trimmed V and J ends, which lost 4 bases and 3 bases, there was a span of 7 bases. The CDR3 is made up of 12 amino acids. CDR3 residues: CASSSGVYEQYF. CDR3 bases: TGTGCCAGCAGTTCCGGTGTCTACGAGCAGTACTTC.

This clone came up a few times. The J gene is TRBJ1-2, the V gene TRBV6-1, with D unresolved. Per germline, CDR1 MNHNS and CDR2 SASEGT. Trimming stripped 2 bases from V and 5 bases from J, with 21 bases between. CDR3 length: 17 amino acids. The DNA of the CDR3 is TGTGCCAGCAGTGAAACCCCCCGAGGGCAGTTTGGGTATGGCTACACCTTC. It specifies CASSETPRGQFGYGYTF.